This TCR beta chain was found in a study of cytomegalovirus exposure and HLA in healthy donors (dated by TCRdb to about 2017). As for the study more broadly: An earlier analysis of approximately 640 of the donors reported 250 to 350 Gb of sequence data and approximately 110 million unique TCR beta sequences from about 179 million T cells. Across some 400 genotyped donors of the cohort, an average of about 200,000 unique TCR beta nucleotide sequences per donor were sequenced, and approximately 17% of those sequences were non-productive. An earlier analysis of around 540 of the donors applied high-throughput TCR beta sequencing to assess whether each TCR beta V gene segment acted as functional or pseudogenic. A handful of DR-DQ haplotypes were treated as single units for association and clustering because of strong linkage in the cohort. High-throughput TCR immunosequencing, statistical association of individual TCRs with disease status, and machine learning were combined to predict cytomegalovirus infection status. In the later analysis, no new phenotypic data were used to find candidate immune exposures; instead, reliance was placed on TCR beta sequences and their occurrence across donors. Typing coverage differed by locus: A, B, C, DRB1 and DQB1 were typed in roughly 629-630 donors, DQA1 in 500 to 550, DPA1 in approximately 600, and DPB1 in 400 to 490. Alongside the repertoire data, information on donor age, sex, ethnicity and CMV serostatus was compiled. Approximately 300 gigabases of sequencing data and 70 million to 95 million unique TCR sequences made up an early release that covered approximately 620 HLA-typed donors. A separate validation cohort of roughly 110 different subjects was used in addition to the 666-subject first cohort. All discovery cohort repertoires had been generated on a single sequencing platform. The study aimed to test whether cataloging public T cell receptors could reveal signatures of past pathogen exposure. HLA typing included class I and class II loci at four-digit resolution. A later analysis re-analyzed previously published TCR beta repertoires from roughly 600 donors and added high-resolution HLA genotyping to study TCR occurrence patterns. A later genetic analysis used genome-wide SNP genotypes for 398 of the 666 donors, treating that subset as a discovery cohort. Of the approximately 400 genotyped donors, about 80% fell in the genetic ancestry cluster associated with self-reported Caucasian donors. Using immunosequencing, the study profiled T cell repertoires from 640 or so subjects and related those repertoires to cytomegalovirus serostatus. Overall study outcomes, separate from this receptor: While some public TCRs were present in many individuals, most TCR sequences turned up only very rarely across donors. The 87-base-pair reads could not distinguish some IMGT-functional V segments, including TRBV6-2 and TRBV6-3, so those segments were excluded. Assigning TCR associations to individual alleles was difficult when HLA alleles, especially DR and DQ, strongly co-occurred. The presence/absence analyses assumed that sequencing depth was roughly uniform across donors, and that assumption may not be true. A later analysis found that most CMV-associated TCR beta chains appeared HLA-restricted, with HLA associations seemingly driven largely by CMV exposure. A total of 164 TCR beta chains were listed by the study as associated with cytomegalovirus. The authors suggested that the approach could potentially be generalized to other disease states and immunological phenotypes. For the cohort, immune exposure information was limited to CMV serostatus. In a later analysis, HLA-associated TCR beta chains showed more clonal expansion and lower generation probabilities than non-associated chains that were equally common. An earlier analysis of 587 of the donors showed that most TCR beta V segments appeared in productive rearrangements either about 90% or about 30% of the time, which broadly matched IMGT annotations. This cohort had only TCR beta chains sequenced, and the lack of alpha or paired-chain data limited which features could be detected. Correlated functional status among segregating V segments might be attributable to linkage disequilibrium, but an unknown experimental factor could not be ruled out. Because some donors lacked HLA typing at each locus, the association tests relied only on the typed subset. In a later analysis, several top co-occurrence clusters were reported to appear linked to parvovirus B19, influenza, CMV and Epstein-Barr virus. A further reported finding was that TCR beta sequences accurately predicted the HLA-A and HLA-B alleles for most subjects in the first cohort. Compared with the 666-donor mean, donors in an Asian-associated ancestry cluster had fewer N-insertions in productive TCRs, according to a later genetic analysis. Three of the identified cytomegalovirus-associated TCR beta chains were confirmed in vitro to be specific for cytomegalovirus antigens. According to a later analysis, TCR association rates differed among HLA loci, with DRB1 alleles showing the most associated TCRs and HLA-C alleles showing the fewest. The earlier analysis of 587 of the donors excluded some 16 rarely observed V segments, including chromosome 9 orphons, because counts were too low. The classifier was reported to diagnose cytomegalovirus status with high specificity and sensitivity in both the original and validation cohorts. V-gene and J-gene trimming of TCR beta chains was associated with a missense DCLRE1C variant in a later genetic analysis, and the association was replicated in an independent cohort. A cluster of highly shared sequence variants was judged likely to be a technical artifact of the sequencing pipeline. At a false discovery rate of 0.05, a later analysis linked some 17,000 TCR beta sequences to specific HLA alleles.

Including the terminal cysteine and phenylalanine, the CDR3 comprises 13 residues. Of all the DNA, just the CDR3 is kept, 39 bases in frame from base 1. From a lookup of the germline V gene, CDR1 and CDR2 are SGHDT and YYEEEE. The cohort comprised more than 550 healthy bone marrow donors. Cohort members were all nominally healthy when sampled, although unrecorded immune exposures were likely present. The donor tested CMV seronegative, placing the donor among the 350 or so seronegative members of the cohort. A peripheral blood sample was collected from each donor, and TCR beta sequencing was performed on peripheral blood mononuclear cells. Genomic DNA was extracted from the blood cell samples with the Qiagen DNeasy Blood Extraction Kit. The library was generated by the immunoSEQ multiplex PCR assay. A mixture of 60 forward primers for TCR Vbeta segments and 13 reverse primers for TCR Jbeta segments was used in the multiplex PCR. The CDR3 region of rearranged TCR beta genes was amplified from genomic DNA with a multiplex PCR assay. On the Illumina HiSeq System, the amplified TCR beta libraries were sequenced as 87-base-pair reads. Per the authors' processing: A later analysis counted approximately 84 million unique TCR beta chains across the 690 or so repertoires, and 9 million to 14 million of these chains were shared by at least two donors. Raw reads were error-corrected and collapsed into unique sequences by a nearest-neighbor algorithm in which closely related sequences were merged to remove PCR and sequencing errors. To assign V, D and J gene segments, CDR3 sequences were aligned to IMGT reference sequences. For a sequence to be retained, a match of at least six nucleotides to both a V gene segment and a J gene segment was required. A rearrangement was called productive if the CDR3 had no stop codons and remained in frame with V and J, and every other rearrangement was called non-productive. Following IMGT convention, CDR3 was defined as the stretch from the second conserved V-encoded cysteine to the conserved J-encoded phenylalanine. The earlier analysis of 587 of the donors excluded sequences that lacked an unambiguous match to a single V gene segment. In an earlier analysis of several hundred of the donors, V segments were called functional above 56.7% productive rearrangements and were called segregating when the between-donor standard deviation exceeded 5%. To diagnose cytomegalovirus status from the catalog of TCR beta chain sequences, a statistical classification framework was built. A later analysis assigned V and J genes by comparing TCR nucleotide sequences with IMGT/GENE-DB human TR gene sequences. In a later analysis, CDR3 sequences and most-parsimonious VDJ recombination scenarios were assigned using the TCRdist pipeline. In a later analysis, each TCR beta chain was defined by its CDR3 amino acid sequence together with its V-gene family, and reads lacking a unique V-gene family were excluded. A later analysis removed 450 to 600 highly shared, low-generation-probability nucleotide sequences to deal with suspected cross-contamination and a sequencing artifact. For each public chain, a later analysis derived a clonal expansion index from normalized ranks of inferred template counts within each repertoire. In a later analysis, generation probabilities were computed using a VDJ recombination model fitted to out-of-frame rearrangements, and the results were checked against IGoR. In a later analysis, hypergeometric tests were used to score TCR-TCR, TCR-HLA and TCR-CMV co-occurrence, with a repertoire-size bias correction applied to TCR pairs. False discovery rates were estimated in a later analysis by permuting HLA or CMV assignments 20 times. A later analysis grouped co-occurring TCRs with DBSCAN, adding TCRdist sequence similarity when clustering within HLA-allele-positive subsets. For co-occurrence clustering, repertoires with fewer than 30,000 or more than 120,000 public chains were excluded, along with a handful of repertoires with anomalous nucleotide sharing. This immuneACCESS table, as held by TCRdb, lists in-frame sequences with V and J called but not all clones. Of the missing ones, under half trace to an unresolved V gene in checked studies; the others have no known cause. That table gives V, J and clone size, and the DNA gave D and trimming. The sample table shows 150,000 to 180,000 clones, and 74% are seen once. The leading ten clones occupy under 2.5% of the sample.

On this clone: The clone's antigen remains unknown. No base quality information exists; no much larger clone differs at one position.

This chain joins TRBV5-6 to TRBJ2-5; no D segment can be confidently identified. With the DNA end fitting TRBJ2-7 better, the J assignment may be wrong. The specimen was PBMCs. This receptor was obtained from a man aged 25 to 45 in good health and CMV-seronegative. The CDR3: CASSLPGIYEQYF. In nucleotides, the sequence is TGTGCCAGCAGCTTGCCAGGAATCTACGAGCAGTACTTC.